Listed below are T cell receptor beta chains from one sample, sequenced in a study of Graves' ophthalmopathy and Graves' hyperthyroidism. Each CDR3 protein is one row after TCRdb ran MiXCR on the multiplex PCR reads. The sample carries about 400,000 distinct CDR3 sequences, around 20% recorded once. The sequencing input was peripheral blood. The receptors stem from a woman aged 18-29 years with Graves' ophthalmopathy. CDR3s include the opening cysteine and the closing phenylalanine or tryptophan. A D gene is named only where the DNA matches it firmly. The size entry is marked missing in some rows and otherwise reads once, few, many or a size class.

clone size | D gene | J gene | V gene | CDR3 length | CDR3 protein | CDR3 DNA
- | - | TRBJ1-3 | TRBV2 | 13 | CASRLTVENTIYF | TGTGCCAGCAGACTGACAGTGGAAAACACCATATATTTT
many | - | TRBJ2-5 | TRBV15 | 13 | CATSRRGKETQYF | TGTGCCACCAGCAGGCGAGGGAAAGAGACCCAGTACTTC
many | - | TRBJ2-4 | TRBV7-2 | 15 | CASSLNLLAKNIQYF | TGTGCCAGCAGCTTGAATCTCTTAGCCAAAAACATTCAGTACTTC
many | - | TRBJ1-1 | TRBV4-1 | 16 | CASSQDVERWNTEAFF | TGCGCCAGCAGCCAAGACGTGGAAAGATGGAACACTGAAGCTTTCTTT
many | - | TRBJ2-7 | TRBV4-1 | 13 | CASSHIGDYEQYF | TGCGCCAGCAGCCATATCGGTGACTACGAGCAGTACTTC
- | - | TRBJ1-3 | TRBV7-9 | 15 | CASSPRLASGNTIYF | TGTGCCAGCAGCCCCCGACTTGCCTCTGGAAACACCATATATTTT
many | - | TRBJ1-5 | TRBV7-9 | 14 | CASSSTATNQPQHF | TGTGCCAGCAGCTCGACCGCTACGAATCAGCCCCAGCATTTT
few | - | TRBJ2-5 | TRBV20-1 | 14 | CSARSSGGQETQYF | TGCAGTGCTAGATCCTCCGGGGGCCAAGAGACCCAGTACTTT
many | - | TRBJ2-2 | TRBV7-2 | 14 | CASSLDPRDGELFF | TGTGCCAGCAGCTTAGACCCCAGAGACGGGGAGCTGTTTTTT
- | - | TRBJ1-1 | TRBV20-1 | 12 | CSGGGDDTEAFF | TGCAGTGGGGGAGGGGATGACACTGAAGCTTTCTTT
many | - | TRBJ1-1 | TRBV7-8 | 15 | CASSPPRRANTEAFF | TGTGCCAGCAGCCCTCCCCGGCGGGCAAACACTGAAGCTTTCTTT
many | - | TRBJ2-7 | TRBV30 | 12 | CAWKAGTYEQYF | TGTGCCTGGAAGGCCGGGACCTACGAGCAGTACTTC
- | - | TRBJ2-7 | TRBV28 | 14 | CASSLPLQVYEQYF | TGTGCCAGCAGTTTACCCCTCCAGGTGTACGAGCAGTACTTC
many | - | TRBJ2-2 | TRBV20-1 | 13 | CSARQDYTGELFF | TGCAGTGCACGACAGGACTACACCGGGGAGCTGTTTTTT
many | TRBD2 | TRBJ2-7 | TRBV11-2 | 17 | CASSLEGLAGPHYEQYF | TGTGCCAGCAGCTTGGAGGGACTAGCGGGACCCCACTACGAGCAGTACTTC
- | - | TRBJ2-7 | TRBV6-2/TRBV6-3 | 12 | CASSYHPGEQYF | TGTGCCAGCAGTTACCATCCAGGCGAGCAGTACTTC
- | - | TRBJ2-5 | TRBV20-1 | 16 | CSARDGQRAGQETQYF | TGCAGTGCTAGAGATGGGCAGCGGGCGGGCCAAGAGACCCAGTACTTC
many | TRBD2 | TRBJ2-7 | TRBV5-5 | 16 | CASSLASAGGTYEQYF | TGTGCCAGCAGCTTGGCCTCCGCGGGGGGGACCTACGAGCAGTACTTC
many | TRBD2 | TRBJ2-7 | TRBV6-1 | 15 | CASSFLAGGPFEQYF | TGTGCCAGCAGCTTTCTAGCGGGGGGGCCATTCGAGCAGTACTTC
- | - | TRBJ2-7 | TRBV5-1 | 14 | CASSFISGTYEQYF | TGCGCCAGCAGCTTTATAAGCGGTACCTACGAGCAGTACTTC
many | - | TRBJ1-2 | TRBV30 | 12 | CAWSSRVYGYTF | TGTGCCTGGTCGAGCAGGGTCTATGGCTACACCTTC
- | TRBD2 | TRBJ2-5 | TRBV6-1 | 15 | CASRPAGGTVETQYF | TGTGCCAGCAGACCTGCGGGGGGGACGGTGGAGACCCAGTACTTC
many | - | TRBJ2-7 | TRBV30 | 14 | CAWSAGGTAYEQYF | TGTGCCTGGAGTGCGGGCGGGACCGCCTACGAGCAGTACTTC
many | TRBD1 | TRBJ2-7 | TRBV18 | 12 | CASSRTGDEQYF | TGTGCCAGCTCAAGGACAGGGGACGAGCAGTACTTC
many | - | TRBJ1-3 | TRBV25-1 | 15 | CASTSTGGPRNTIYF | TGTGCCAGTACGAGTACGGGGGGGCCCAGAAACACCATATATTTT
many | TRBD2 | TRBJ2-7 | TRBV7-2 | 15 | CASSPVGGSSYEQYF | TGTGCCAGCAGCCCCGTGGGAGGGAGCTCCTACGAGCAGTACTTC
many | - | TRBJ1-1 | TRBV13 | 13 | CASSLGGAPEAFF | TGTGCCAGCAGCTTAGGGGGGGCCCCTGAAGCTTTCTTT
- | - | TRBJ2-7 | TRBV20-1 | 17 | CSADQIPWEGASYEQYF | TGCAGTGCCGACCAGATACCGTGGGAGGGGGCCTCCTACGAGCAGTACTTC
many | TRBD1 | TRBJ1-1 | TRBV11-2 | 16 | CASSILPGQVGTEAFF | TGTGCCAGCAGCATACTCCCTGGACAGGTCGGCACTGAAGCTTTCTTT
many | TRBD2 | TRBJ2-7 | TRBV29-1 | 15 | CSAARLTSGSYEQYF | TGCAGCGCGGCCCGATTGACTAGCGGATCCTACGAGCAGTACTTC
many | TRBD1 | TRBJ2-5 | TRBV5-6 | 16 | CASSVRQGATVETQYF | TGTGCCAGCAGCGTAAGACAGGGGGCAACTGTCGAGACCCAGTACTTC
many | - | TRBJ1-1 | TRBV28 | 13 | CASMGGVGTEAFF | TGTGCCAGCATGGGGGGGGTCGGCACTGAAGCTTTCTTT
many | - | TRBJ1-3 | TRBV20-1 | 14 | CSAGGGGVGNTIYF | TGCAGTGCCGGGGGTGGAGGGGTCGGAAACACCATATATTTT
- | - | TRBJ2-7 | TRBV24-1 | 16 | CATSDPRAKKGYEQYF | TGTGCCACCAGTGATCCCCGGGCCAAAAAGGGCTACGAGCAGTACTTC
many | TRBD2 | TRBJ2-4 | TRBV24-1 | 15 | CATSDPDGGKNIQYF | TGTGCCACCAGTGATCCGGACGGGGGGAAAAACATTCAGTACTTC
many | - | TRBJ2-2 | TRBV7-2 | 16 | CASSLAMFRGTRELFF | TGTGCCAGCAGCTTAGCTATGTTTCGGGGAACCAGGGAGCTGTTTTTT
many | - | TRBJ2-5 | TRBV12-3/TRBV12-4 | 14 | CASSLSGAGETQYF | TGTGCCAGCAGTTTATCCGGAGCTGGGGAGACCCAGTACTTC
many | - | TRBJ1-5 | TRBV6-5 | 17 | CASSYNVLAQRNQPQHF | TGTGCCAGCAGTTATAACGTCTTGGCACAGAGGAATCAGCCCCAGCATTTT
many | TRBD1 | TRBJ2-5 | TRBV5-6 | 17 | CASSLQGAWVSGETQYF | TGTGCCAGCAGCTTACAGGGGGCTTGGGTGTCGGGAGAGACCCAGTACTTC
many | TRBD1 | TRBJ1-4 | TRBV7-2 | 14 | CASTPAGGFEKLFF | TGTGCCAGCACCCCAGCAGGGGGCTTTGAAAAACTGTTTTTT
many | - | TRBJ2-7 | TRBV12-3/TRBV12-4 | 15 | CASSLHTGSNYEQYF | TGTGCCAGCAGTTTACATACAGGGTCGAATTACGAGCAGTACTTC
many | TRBD2 | TRBJ2-6 | TRBV15 | 16 | CATSRDGGAGANVLTF | TGTGCCACCAGCAGAGATGGGGGGGCTGGGGCCAACGTCCTGACTTTC
many | - | TRBJ2-2 | TRBV30 | 13 | CAARTANTGELFF | TGTGCCGCGAGGACCGCGAACACCGGGGAGCTGTTTTTT
many | TRBD1 | TRBJ2-7 | TRBV6-5 | 15 | CASSLGTGVTSEQYF | TGTGCCAGCAGTTTAGGGACAGGGGTGACTAGCGAGCAGTACTTC
many | - | TRBJ1-5 | TRBV11-2 | 13 | CASSLDPGGVEHF | TGTGCCAGCAGCTTAGATCCGGGTGGCGTGGAGCATTTT
few | TRBD2 | TRBJ2-7 | TRBV6-2/TRBV6-3 | 20 | CASRPTSGRDYLDLSYEQYF | TGTGCCAGCAGGCCTACTAGCGGGAGGGACTACCTTGACCTATCCTACGAGCAGTACTTC